The 12 T cell receptor beta chains reported below all come from one sample, sequenced in a study of OX40 agonist ivuxolimab in advanced cancers. TCRdb keeps only in-frame clones here, not all; method: immunoSEQ multiplex PCR. The table has 37,000 or so clones, 85% seen once. This specimen was CD4+ or CD8+ T cells sorted from blood, taken in a trial of the OX40 agonist ivuxolimab. These receptors all stem from an adult with an advanced solid tumor such as melanoma, head and neck, liver or kidney cancer.

The gene calls are TRBV5-1 and TRBJ1-4; 8 bases align to TRBD1. This CDR3 has 15 residues. The germline V gene has CDR1 SGHRS and CDR2 YFSETQ. Trimming took 3 bases from V and 8 from J; bases not matched to a gene: 9. The CDR3 bases are TGCGCCAGCAGCTCGACGGGACAGGAGAGCGAAAAACTGTTTTTT. Translating it yields CASSSTGQESEKLFF.

The chain joins TRBV25-1 to TRBJ1-4, with D tentatively TRBD1 (6 bases). The CDR3 is 13 residues long. V was clipped by 4 bases and J by 10 bases, with 13 bases between them. Germline lookup yields CDR1 MGHDK and CDR2 SYGVNS. CDR3 loop: CASSAAGAGKLFF. CDR3 nucleotides: TGTGCCAGCAGTGCCGCGGGGGCCGGAAAACTGTTTTTT.

This chain joins TRBV6-5 and TRBJ2-2, with 9 bases matching TRBD1. Germline trimming cut 5 bases from V and 4 bases from J; bases unmatched to any gene: 2. This CDR3 comprises 14 residues. The germline V gene encodes CDR1 MNHEY and CDR2 SVGAGI. This CDR3 is CASSQQGATGELFF. DNA for the CDR3: TGTGCCAGCAGTCAACAGGGGGCCACCGGGGAGCTGTTTTTT.

The chain uses TRBV6-4 and TRBJ2-2, with D possibly matching TRBD1 (6 bases). Germline V gives CDR1 MRHNA, CDR2 SNTAGT. With 4 bases removed from V and 3 bases from J, the gap between germline ends came to 6 bases. This CDR3 is built from 13 residues. CDR3 nucleotides: TGTGCCAGCAGTGGACAGGACACCGGGGAGCTGTTTTTT. It specifies CASSGQDTGELFF.

The chain couples TRBV6-1 to TRBJ2-3; 9 bases are shared with TRBD2. The CDR3 length is 14 residues. The V gene end was trimmed by 6 bases and the J gene end by 4 bases; junction bases not matched to a gene: 5. Germline V gives CDR1 MNHNS, CDR2 SASEGT. CDR3 loop: CASSLSGSADTQYF. CDR3 sequence (DNA): TGTGCCAGCAGCCTTAGCGGGAGCGCAGATACGCAGTATTTT.

This clone was observed a handful of times. The rearrangement uses TRBV27 and TRBJ2-7, with 10 bases that match TRBD2. The V and J ends lost 8 bases and 0 bases, in that order; junction bases with no gene match: 7. Germline CDR1 reads MNHEY; CDR2 reads SMNVEV (reference sequence). This CDR3 region has 15 residues. CDR3 sequence (DNA): TGTGCCAGCTCCTTTAGCGGGGGGCTCTCCTACGAGCAGTACTTC. Its protein product is CASSFSGGLSYEQYF.

The chain combines TRBV9 with TRBJ2-7; D unclear. Germline V gene data show CDR1 as SGDLS and CDR2 as YYNGEE. V was pared by 0 bases and J by 3 bases, with 19 bases between. The CDR3 is 17 amino acids. CDR3 coding DNA: TGTGCCAGCAGCGTAGGACCCCTGGGTTCCGGTGACTACGAGCAGTACTTC. It is translated as CASSVGPLGSGDYEQYF. Variable domain in full (rest from reference TRBV9 and TRBJ2-7): DSGVTQTPKHLITATGQRVTLRCSPRSGDLSVYWYQQSLDQGLQFLIQYYNGEERAKGNILERFSAQQFPDLHSELNLSSLELGDSALYFCASSVGPLGSGDYEQYFGPGTRLTVT.

This sequence joins TRBV5-5 and TRBJ2-1; D not resolved. This CDR3 contains 14 residues. V was cut by 0 bases and J by 6 bases, with 10 bases left in between. Germline assignment: CDR1 SGHKS and CDR2 YYEKEE (reference sequence). CDR3 nucleotides: TGTGCCAGCAGCTTGGACCTGCATGGCAATGAGCAGTTCTTC. Its protein is CASSLDLHGNEQFF.

V usage is TRBV9 and J usage is TRBJ2-5; perhaps TRBD2 as D (6 bases). CDR1 is SGDLS and CDR2 is YYNGEE in the germline V gene. This CDR3 spans 15 amino acids. V lost 4 bases and J lost 3, with 16 bases in between. The CDR3: CASSFRGSGEETQYF. CDR3 coding DNA: TGTGCCAGCAGCTTCCGGGGTAGCGGTGAAGAGACCCAGTACTTC.

V and J are TRBV29-1 and TRBJ2-1, with TRBD2 as a possible D gene (6 bases). Germline lookup yields CDR1 SQVTM and CDR2 ANQGSEA. The V gene lost 4 bases and the J gene lost 3 bases, with 16 bases spanning the gap. This CDR3 contains 15 residues. This CDR3 is CSVGGLAERYNEQFF. Written as DNA, the CDR3 is TGCAGCGTTGGGGGGTTAGCGGAACGCTACAATGAGCAGTTCTTC.

The chain uses TRBV5-1 and TRBJ2-5; D is ambiguous. This CDR3 is built from 16 residues. The ends were cut back, 3 bases at V and 2 bases at J, with 17 bases in the middle. Germline loops: CDR1 SGHRS, CDR2 YFSETQ. CDR3 loop: CASSSLGNAPQETQYF. CDR3 bases: TGCGCCAGCAGCTCGTTGGGCAACGCCCCGCAAGAGACCCAGTACTTC.

The chain employs TRBV19 and TRBJ2-7; D call uncertain. The CDR3 runs to 14 residues. V was trimmed by 1 base and J by 0 bases, leaving 7 bases between them. Germline V CDR1 and CDR2: LNHDA, SQIVND (reference sequence). The CDR3 region is CASSIAQSSYEQYF. In DNA, the CDR3 is TGTGCCAGTAGTATAGCACAGAGCTCCTACGAGCAGTACTTC.